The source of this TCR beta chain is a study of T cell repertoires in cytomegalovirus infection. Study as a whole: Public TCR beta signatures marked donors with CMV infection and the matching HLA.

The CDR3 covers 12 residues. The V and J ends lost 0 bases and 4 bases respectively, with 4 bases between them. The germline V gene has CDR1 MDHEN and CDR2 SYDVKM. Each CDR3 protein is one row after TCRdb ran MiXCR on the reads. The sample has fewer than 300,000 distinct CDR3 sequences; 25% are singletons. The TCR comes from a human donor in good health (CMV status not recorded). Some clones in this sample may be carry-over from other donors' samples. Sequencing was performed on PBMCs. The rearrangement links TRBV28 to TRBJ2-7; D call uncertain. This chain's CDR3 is CASSLWGYEQYF. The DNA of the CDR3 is TGTGCCAGCAGTTTATGGGGGTACGAGCAGTACTTC.